The 4 T cell receptor beta chains reported below all come from one sample, sequenced in a study of blood T cell repertoires in COVID-19. Method: immunoSEQ multiplex PCR; TCRdb's copy keeps in-frame clones and lacks some. The repertoire includes some 76,000 clones, 82% of them detected once, and under 35% sits in the top ten. The material sequenced was peripheral blood. These receptors all stem from a human donor in a cohort sampled during active COVID-19.

Here the CDR3 DNA reads TGTGCCAGCAGTCGGACAGGGGGGTATGGCTACACCTTC. It codes for CASSRTGGYGYTF. The genes are TRBV12-3 or TRBV12-4 and TRBJ1-2, with 10 bases that match TRBD1. J lost 5 bases, V lost 5 bases, and 2 bases had no gene match. The CDR3 consists of 13 residues.

This chain links TRBV2 with TRBJ1-5, with TRBD1 as a possible D gene (6 bases). V shed 5 bases and J shed 1 base, with 9 bases lying between them. The CDR3 runs to 14 residues. Germline V CDR1 and CDR2: SNHLY, FYNNEI. The CDR3 bases are TGTGCCAGCAGTCTGGGGACAAGCAATCAGCCCCAGCATTTT. Its protein is CASSLGTSNQPQHF.

The chain employs TRBV27 and TRBJ2-1; 12 nucleotides match TRBD1. With 6 bases clipped from V and 7 bases from J, the junction kept 7 bases outside the gene matches. The germline V gene has CDR1 MNHEY and CDR2 SMNVEV (reference sequence). This CDR3 contains 15 residues. The CDR3 loop reads CASRKPGQGANEQFF. DNA for the CDR3: TGTGCCAGCAGGAAACCGGGACAGGGGGCGAATGAGCAGTTCTTC.

This rearrangement joins TRBV5-1 to TRBJ2-7; the match to TRBD1 covers 8 bases. Trimming cost V 4 bases and J 2 bases; bases outside gene matches: 8. CDR1 is SGHRS and CDR2 is YFSETQ in the germline V gene. There are 15 residues in the CDR3. This CDR3 is CASSGKTGAAYEQYF. The DNA of the CDR3 is TGCGCCAGCAGCGGGAAGACAGGGGCCGCCTACGAGCAGTACTTC.